A selection of T cell receptor beta chains follows, all from one sample in a study of T cell responses to AZD1222 COVID-19 vaccine. Assay used: immunoSEQ multiplex PCR; TCRdb lists only in-frame clones, some missing. The sample yields some 100,000 clones, over 75% seen once. Sample: peripheral blood, taken 28 days after the second AZD1222 dose. The receptor set was obtained from an adult who received the AZD1222 COVID-19 vaccine. Each CDR3 is given with its conserved first and last residue. The D gene is left open where the match is weak. Size tells how often a clone was seen (once, few, many) or the class of an expanded clone, and some rows leave it out.

j_call v_call clone_size d_call cdr3_nt cdr3_aa
TRBJ1-3 TRBV10-3 NA NA TGTGCCATCAGTGACGATAGAAACACCATATATTTT CAISDDRNTIYF
TRBJ2-1 TRBV5-4 NA TRBD2 TGTGCCAGCAGCTTGGTCGGGACTAGCGGGGGGGCCGGGCAGTTCTTC CASSLVGTSGGAGQFF
TRBJ1-1 TRBV11-2 NA NA TGTGCCAGCAGCTTACTCACCTTAAGGGTGAACACTGAAGCTTTCTTT CASSLLTLRVNTEAFF
TRBJ1-2 TRBV29-1 NA NA TGCAGCGTTCTCAAAGGGAACTATGGCTACACCTTC CSVLKGNYGYTF
TRBJ2-1 TRBV10-3 NA NA TGTGCCATCAGTACTAGAGAGGGGGACAATGAGCAGTTCTTC CAISTREGDNEQFF
TRBJ2-3 TRBV24-1 NA NA TGTGCCACCAGTGATTTGCAAGGTAGCACAGATACGCAGTATTTT CATSDLQGSTDTQYF
TRBJ1-1 TRBV2 NA NA TGTGCCAGCACCACCCTCTGGGGAGCTTTCTTT CASTTLWGAFF
TRBJ2-3 TRBV14 once NA TGTGCCAGCAGTCCGGGGCAAGTACGCACAGATACGCAGTATTTT CASSPGQVRTDTQYF
TRBJ1-1 TRBV18 NA NA TGTGCCAGCTCCCCAAAACCCCAGGGTACTGAAGCTTTCTTT CASSPKPQGTEAFF
TRBJ2-3 TRBV6-1 NA TRBD2 TGTGCCAGCAGTGAAGCACTAGCGGGAGGCACAGATACGCAGTATTTT CASSEALAGGTDTQYF
TRBJ1-6 TRBV5-4 NA NA TGTGCCAGCAGCTCGGCGGGAAGCTCCTATAATTCACCCCTCCACTTT CASSSAGSSYNSPLHF
TRBJ2-7 TRBV5-4 many NA TGTGCCAGCAGCTTAGGGACGGAGGACTCCTACGAGCAGTACTTC CASSLGTEDSYEQYF
TRBJ1-3 TRBV3-1/TRBV3-2 NA NA TGTGCCAGCAGCCAAGATGTAGGGGGAAACACCATATATTTT CASSQDVGGNTIYF
TRBJ2-3 TRBV18 once TRBD2 TGTGCCAGCTCACCATCAAAGCGGGGGGGAACAGATACGCAGTATTTT CASSPSKRGGTDTQYF
TRBJ1-5 TRBV24-1 NA NA TGTGCCACCAGTAATGAGGGCAATCAGCCCCAGCATTTT CATSNEGNQPQHF
TRBJ2-7 TRBV27 NA NA TGTGCCAGCAGTTCGAGGAATGCCTACGAGCAGTACTTC CASSSRNAYEQYF
TRBJ2-1 TRBV7-7 NA TRBD2 TGTGCCAGCAGCCCGGGACTAACCTACAATGAGCAGTTCTTC CASSPGLTYNEQFF
TRBJ2-2 TRBV6-4 few TRBD2 TGTGCCAGCAGTGACTCGACTAGCGGGAGGGCTAACACCGGGGAGCTGTTTTTT CASSDSTSGRANTGELFF
TRBJ2-1 TRBV5-1 once TRBD2 TGCGCCAGCAGCCAAACTCCGGGACTAGCCGGAGATGAGCAGTTCTTC CASSQTPGLAGDEQFF
TRBJ2-7 TRBV7-3 NA NA TGTGCCAGCAGCCCCCAGGGGAGCAGGGAGGAGCAGTACTTC CASSPQGSREEQYF
TRBJ2-2 TRBV19 NA NA TGTGCCAGTAGTCACGGGACTCCCCTCCGAGCGAACACCGGGGAGCTGTTTTTT CASSHGTPLRANTGELFF
TRBJ1-1 TRBV12-3/TRBV12-4 once TRBD1 TGTGCCAGCAGCTCCCGGACAGGAGCTTTCTTT CASSSRTGAFF
TRBJ1-2 TRBV7-9 NA TRBD1 TGTGCCAGCAGCCCTCAGAGGGGGCGCGGGTATGGCTACACCTTC CASSPQRGRGYGYTF
TRBJ1-3 TRBV21-1 NA NA TGTGCCAGCAGTGTTCCGGGACACAGAAACACCATATATTTT CASSVPGHRNTIYF
TRBJ1-6 TRBV19 NA NA TGTGCCAGCCATGCCGACTCCTATAATTCACCCCTCCACTTT CASHADSYNSPLHF
TRBJ2-1 TRBV7-3 NA NA TGTGCCAGCAGCTTAATTCAGGGGAGCGATGAGCAGTTCTTC CASSLIQGSDEQFF
TRBJ2-7 TRBV6-4 NA NA TGTGCCAGCATTATCCCCTACGAGCAGTACTTC CASIIPYEQYF
TRBJ1-3 TRBV7-2 NA NA TGTGCCAGCACCCCTGGACAGTTCTCTGGAAACACCATATATTTT CASTPGQFSGNTIYF
TRBJ2-1 TRBV2 once TRBD2 TGTGCCAGCAGTGAGCTTTTGACTAGCGGCCGGCGAGTCTTC CASSELLTSGRRVF
TRBJ1-5 TRBV27 NA NA TGTGCCAGCAGTGATACAGGGCTTCAGCCCCAGCATTTT CASSDTGLQPQHF
TRBJ2-2 TRBV2 once NA TGTGCCAGCAGCGATGTCCAGGTCACCGGGGAGCTGTTTTTT CASSDVQVTGELFF
TRBJ2-1 TRBV5-1 NA TRBD2 TGCGCCAGCAGCTTGGGGGGACTAGCGCGCTCCTACAATGAGCAGTTCTTC CASSLGGLARSYNEQFF
TRBJ2-5 TRBV4-2 NA NA TGTGCCAGCAGCCAAAGGGGGGCCGCCGTCCAAGAGACCCAGTACTTC CASSQRGAAVQETQYF
TRBJ2-3 TRBV9 NA NA TGTGCCAGCAGCACCGGGGGAACCACAGATACGCAGTATTTT CASSTGGTTDTQYF
TRBJ2-7 TRBV27 NA NA TGTGCCAGCAGTTTAATCGGGGGGCGGCCCTACGAGCAGTACTTC CASSLIGGRPYEQYF
TRBJ1-2 TRBV3-1/TRBV3-2 NA TRBD1 TGTGCCAGCAGCCAGGGGACAGGGGGCATTTCTTATGGCTACACCTTC CASSQGTGGISYGYTF
TRBJ1-2 TRBV6-2/TRBV6-3 NA TRBD1 TGTGCCAGCAGTTGGGACAGGGGCTATGGCTACACCTTC CASSWDRGYGYTF